This TCR beta chain was identified in a study of tumor and adjacent non-tumor tissue in lung cancer. Study in general: There were fewer than 15 adenocarcinoma, a couple of squamous cell carcinoma and 1 small cell lung cancer cases.

The library came from three nested PCR rounds adapted from ARM-PCR protocols. TCRdb re-derived calls from the multiplex PCR reads in MiXCR, one entry per CDR3 protein. Of about 93,000 distinct CDR3 sequences in the sample, about 67% were seen once. Points on this clonotype: Its antigen is unidentified. An end of the junction differs from the germline gene, which may be a read error.

The CDR3 is 12 amino acids. CDR1 is GTSNPN and CDR2 is SVGIG in the germline V gene (reference sequence). This sample's RNA came from whole unsorted tissue. Overall study findings and caveats: TCR diversity was significantly greater in tumor than normal lung tissue.

The clonotype originates from a man aged 60 to 69 with non-small cell lung cancer. The chain employs TRBV30 and TRBJ1-2; a possible D gene is TRBD1 (6 bases). Material for sequencing was lung tumor tissue. The CDR3 sequence: CVWSGQSGGYTF. The CDR3 bases are TGTGTCTGGAGTGGACAGTCGGGTGGCTACACCTTC.